This T cell receptor (beta chain) was retrieved from a study of blood T cell repertoires in COVID-19. About the study: There were acute and convalescent COVID-19 samples, and they came from the United States, Italy and Spain. From T cells, B-cell-depleted T cells, or PBMCs came the material, which was cDNA or gDNA.

CDR1 and CDR2 (germline): SGHRS, YFSETQ. The CDR3 is 13 amino acids. V dropped 9 bases and J dropped 6 bases, with 19 bases sitting between them. Assay: immunoSEQ multiplex PCR; the TCRdb copy retains only in-frame clones and omits some. The profile shows about 230,000 clones, 80% to 90% of them singletons. This receptor was identified in a man aged 35 to 55 with active or convalescent COVID-19. The chain links TRBV5-1 to TRBJ2-7; possibly TRBD2 for D (5 bases). The sequenced material came from peripheral blood. CDR3 sequence reads: CAKATILAGEQYF. CDR3 coding DNA: TGCGCCAAGGCGACTATTCTGGCGGGCGAGCAGTACTTC.